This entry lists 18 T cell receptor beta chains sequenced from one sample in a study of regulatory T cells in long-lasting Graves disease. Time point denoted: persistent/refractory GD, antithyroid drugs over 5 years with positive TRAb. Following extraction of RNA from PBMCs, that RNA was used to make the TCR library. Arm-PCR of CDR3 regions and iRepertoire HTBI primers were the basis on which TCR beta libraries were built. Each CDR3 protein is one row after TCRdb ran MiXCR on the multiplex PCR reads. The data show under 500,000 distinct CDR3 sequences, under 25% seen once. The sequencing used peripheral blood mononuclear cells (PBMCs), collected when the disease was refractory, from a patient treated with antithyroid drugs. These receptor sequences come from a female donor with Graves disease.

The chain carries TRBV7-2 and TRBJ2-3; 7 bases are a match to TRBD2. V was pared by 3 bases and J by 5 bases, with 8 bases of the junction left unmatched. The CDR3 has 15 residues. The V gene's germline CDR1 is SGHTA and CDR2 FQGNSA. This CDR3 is CASSLFGGDLDTQYF. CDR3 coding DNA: TGTGCCAGCAGCTTGTTTGGGGGGGATTTAGATACGCAGTATTTT.

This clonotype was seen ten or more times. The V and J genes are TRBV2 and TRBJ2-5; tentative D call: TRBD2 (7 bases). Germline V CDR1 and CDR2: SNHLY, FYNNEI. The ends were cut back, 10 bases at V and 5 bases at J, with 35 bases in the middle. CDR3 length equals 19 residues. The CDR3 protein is CATRLPLGGGHFSGETQYF. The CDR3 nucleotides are TGTGCCACCCGGCTTCCTCTGGGGGGGGGCCACTTCTCAGGCGAGACCCAGTACTTC. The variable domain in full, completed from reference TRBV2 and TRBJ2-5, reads EPEVTQTPSHQVTQMGQEVILRCVPISNHLYFYWYRQILGQKVEFLVSFYNNEISEKSEIFDDQFSVERPDGSNFTLKIRSTKLEDSAMYFCATRLPLGGGHFSGETQYFGPGTRLLVL.

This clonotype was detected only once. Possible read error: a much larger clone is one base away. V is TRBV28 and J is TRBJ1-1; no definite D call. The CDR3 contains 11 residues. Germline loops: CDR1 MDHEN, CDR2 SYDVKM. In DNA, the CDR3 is TGTGCCGGCAGTTACCAGACTGAAGCTTTCTTT. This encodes CAGSYQTEAFF.

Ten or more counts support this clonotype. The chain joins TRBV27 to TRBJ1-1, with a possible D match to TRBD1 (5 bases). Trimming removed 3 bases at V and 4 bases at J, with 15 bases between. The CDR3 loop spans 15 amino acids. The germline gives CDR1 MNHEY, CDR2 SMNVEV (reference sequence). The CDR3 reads CASSFQGGWATEAFF. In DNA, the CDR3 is TGTGCCAGCAGTTTTCAGGGAGGGTGGGCCACTGAAGCTTTCTTT.

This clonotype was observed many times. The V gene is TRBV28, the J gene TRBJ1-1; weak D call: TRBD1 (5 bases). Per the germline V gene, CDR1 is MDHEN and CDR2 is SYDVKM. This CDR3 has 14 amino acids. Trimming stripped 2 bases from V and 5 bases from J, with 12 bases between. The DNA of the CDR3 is TGTGCCAGCAGTTTACTAGGGGATGGTACTGAAGCTTTCTTT. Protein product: CASSLLGDGTEAFF.

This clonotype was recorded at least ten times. The CDR3 reads CASSVTGYQETQYF. CDR3 in DNA: TGCGCCAGCAGTGTCACAGGGTATCAAGAGACCCAGTACTTC. The V and J genes are TRBV10-2 and TRBJ2-5; maybe TRBD1 (6 bases). Trimming removed 4 bases at V and 2 bases at J, with 11 bases between. Germline loops: CDR1 WSHSY, CDR2 SAAADI. This CDR3 is built from 14 residues.

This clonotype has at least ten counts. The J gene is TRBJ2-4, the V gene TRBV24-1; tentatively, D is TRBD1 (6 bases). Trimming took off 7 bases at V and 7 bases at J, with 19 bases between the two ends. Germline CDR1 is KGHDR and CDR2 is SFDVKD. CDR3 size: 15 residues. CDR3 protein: CATRDPTGPGNIQYF. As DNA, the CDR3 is TGTGCCACCAGAGATCCCACAGGGCCCGGGAACATTCAGTACTTC.

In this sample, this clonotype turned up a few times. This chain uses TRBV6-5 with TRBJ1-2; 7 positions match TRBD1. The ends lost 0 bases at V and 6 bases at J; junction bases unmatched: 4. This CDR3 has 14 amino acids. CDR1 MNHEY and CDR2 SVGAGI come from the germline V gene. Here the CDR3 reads CASSYSPRGDGYTF. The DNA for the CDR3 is TGTGCCAGCAGTTACTCACCCAGGGGGGATGGCTACACCTTC.

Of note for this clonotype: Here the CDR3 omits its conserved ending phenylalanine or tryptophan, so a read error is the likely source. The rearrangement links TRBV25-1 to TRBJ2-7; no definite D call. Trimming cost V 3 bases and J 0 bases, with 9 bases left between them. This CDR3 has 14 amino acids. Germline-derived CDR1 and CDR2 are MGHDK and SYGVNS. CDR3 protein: CASSDYGPSYEQYS. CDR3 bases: TGTGCCAGCAGTGACTACGGACCCTCCTACGAGCAGTACTCC.

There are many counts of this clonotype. The CDR3 loop is CASSPGGRGQETQYF. The DNA for the CDR3 is TGTGCCAGCAGCCCGGGGGGCAGGGGTCAAGAGACCCAGTACTTC. The gene calls are TRBV7-8 and TRBJ2-5; perhaps TRBD2 as D (7 bases). CDR1 SGHVS and CDR2 FQNEAQ come from the germline V gene. CDR3 size: 15 residues. The V end lost 5 bases, the J end lost 2 bases, and 15 bases lay between the germline ends.

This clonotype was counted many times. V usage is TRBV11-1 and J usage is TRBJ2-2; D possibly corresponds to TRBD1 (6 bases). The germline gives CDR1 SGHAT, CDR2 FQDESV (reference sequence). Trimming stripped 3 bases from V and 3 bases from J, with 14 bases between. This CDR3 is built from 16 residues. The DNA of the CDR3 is TGTGCCAGCAGCTTTAACAGGGCCGTGGACACCGGGGAGCTGTTTTTT. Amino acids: CASSFNRAVDTGELFF.

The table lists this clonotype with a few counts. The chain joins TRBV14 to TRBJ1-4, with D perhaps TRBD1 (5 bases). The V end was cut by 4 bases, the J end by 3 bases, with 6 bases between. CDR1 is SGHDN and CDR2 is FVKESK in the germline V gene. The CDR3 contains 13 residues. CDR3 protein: CASSPGPNEKLFF. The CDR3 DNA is TGTGCCAGCAGCCCGGGACCTAATGAAAAACTGTTTTTT.

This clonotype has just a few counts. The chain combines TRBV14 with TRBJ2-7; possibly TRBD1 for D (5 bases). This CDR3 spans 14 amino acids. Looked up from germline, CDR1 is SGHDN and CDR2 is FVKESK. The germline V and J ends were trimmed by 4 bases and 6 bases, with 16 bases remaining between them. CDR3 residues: CASSLNYRTGEQYF. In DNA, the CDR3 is TGTGCCAGCAGCCTAAATTACAGGACGGGCGAGCAGTACTTC.

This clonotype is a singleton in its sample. The chain's CDR3 is CASSFLADLGLRSSYEQYF. In DNA form, the CDR3 reads TGTGCCAGCAGCTTTCTAGCGGACCTGGGCCTCAGGAGCTCCTACGAGCAGTACTTC. The V and J genes are TRBV13 and TRBJ2-7, with 7 bases aligning to TRBD2. Germline CDR1 reads PRHDT; CDR2 reads FYEKMQ (reference sequence). The CDR3 sequence is 19 residues long. V gave up 3 bases and J gave up 0 bases; unmatched junction bases: 17.

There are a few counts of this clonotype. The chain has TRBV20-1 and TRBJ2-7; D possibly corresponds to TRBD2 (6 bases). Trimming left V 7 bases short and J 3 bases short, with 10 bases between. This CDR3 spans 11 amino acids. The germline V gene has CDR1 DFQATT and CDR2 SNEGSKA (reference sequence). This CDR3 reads CSEQGGYEQYF. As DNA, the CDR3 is TGCAGTGAGCAGGGAGGCTACGAGCAGTACTTC.

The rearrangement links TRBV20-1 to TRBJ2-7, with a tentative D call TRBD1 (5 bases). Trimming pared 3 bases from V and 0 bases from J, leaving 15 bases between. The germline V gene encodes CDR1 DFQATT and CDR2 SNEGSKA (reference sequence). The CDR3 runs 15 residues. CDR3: CSASADQGFSYEQYF. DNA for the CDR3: TGCAGTGCTAGCGCGGATCAGGGTTTCTCCTACGAGCAGTACTTC.

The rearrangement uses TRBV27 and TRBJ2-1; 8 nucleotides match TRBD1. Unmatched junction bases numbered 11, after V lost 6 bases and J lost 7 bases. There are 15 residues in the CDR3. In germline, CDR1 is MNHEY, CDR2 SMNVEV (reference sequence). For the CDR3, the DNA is TGTGCCAGCAGGCAACTCGGGACAGGAGAAAATGAGCAGTTCTTC. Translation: CASRQLGTGENEQFF.

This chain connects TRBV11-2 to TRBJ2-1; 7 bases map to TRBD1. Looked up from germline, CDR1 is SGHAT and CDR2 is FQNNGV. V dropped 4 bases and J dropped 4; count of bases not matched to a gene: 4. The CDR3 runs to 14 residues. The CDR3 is CASSSPDRYNEQFF. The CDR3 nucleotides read TGTGCCAGCAGCTCCCCGGACAGGTACAATGAGCAGTTCTTC.